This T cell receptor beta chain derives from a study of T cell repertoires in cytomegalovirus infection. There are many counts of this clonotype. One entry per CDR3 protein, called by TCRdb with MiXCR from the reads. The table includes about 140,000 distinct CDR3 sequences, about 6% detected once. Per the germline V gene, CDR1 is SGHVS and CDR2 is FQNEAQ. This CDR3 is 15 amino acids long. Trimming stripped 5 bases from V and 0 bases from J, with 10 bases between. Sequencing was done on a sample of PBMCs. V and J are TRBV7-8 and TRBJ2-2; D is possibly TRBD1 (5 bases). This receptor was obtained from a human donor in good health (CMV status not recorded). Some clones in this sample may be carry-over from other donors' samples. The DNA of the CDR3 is TGTGCCAGCAGCCCCCGCAGGGCGAACACCGGGGAGCTGTTTTTT. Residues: CASSPRRANTGELFF.